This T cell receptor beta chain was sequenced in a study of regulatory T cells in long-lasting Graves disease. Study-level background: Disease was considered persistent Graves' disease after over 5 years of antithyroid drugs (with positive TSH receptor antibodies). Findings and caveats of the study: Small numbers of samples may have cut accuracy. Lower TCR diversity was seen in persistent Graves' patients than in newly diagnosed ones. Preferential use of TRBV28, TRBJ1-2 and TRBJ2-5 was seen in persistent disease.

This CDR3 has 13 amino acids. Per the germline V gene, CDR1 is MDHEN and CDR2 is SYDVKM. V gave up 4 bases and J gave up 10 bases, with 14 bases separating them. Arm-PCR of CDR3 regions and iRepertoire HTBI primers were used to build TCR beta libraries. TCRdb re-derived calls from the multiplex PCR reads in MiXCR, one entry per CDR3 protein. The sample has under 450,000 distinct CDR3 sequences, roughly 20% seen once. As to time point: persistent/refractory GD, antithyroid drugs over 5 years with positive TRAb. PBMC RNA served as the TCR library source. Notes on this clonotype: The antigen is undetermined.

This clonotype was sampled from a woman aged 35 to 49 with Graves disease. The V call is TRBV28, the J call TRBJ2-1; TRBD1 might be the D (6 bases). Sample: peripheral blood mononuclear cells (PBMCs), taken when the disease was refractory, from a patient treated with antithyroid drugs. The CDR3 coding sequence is TGTGCCAGCAGTTGGGGGCTAGCAGTCGAGCAGTTCTTC. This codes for CASSWGLAVEQFF.